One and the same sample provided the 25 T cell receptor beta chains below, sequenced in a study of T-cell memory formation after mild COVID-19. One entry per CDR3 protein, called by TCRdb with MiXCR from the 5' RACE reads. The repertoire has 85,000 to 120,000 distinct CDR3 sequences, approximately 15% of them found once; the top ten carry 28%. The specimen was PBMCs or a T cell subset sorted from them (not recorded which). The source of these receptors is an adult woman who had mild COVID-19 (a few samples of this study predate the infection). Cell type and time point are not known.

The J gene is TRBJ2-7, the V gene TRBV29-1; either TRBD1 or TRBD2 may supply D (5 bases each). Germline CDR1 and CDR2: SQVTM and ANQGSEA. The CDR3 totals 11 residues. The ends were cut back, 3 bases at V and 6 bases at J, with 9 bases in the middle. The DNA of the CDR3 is TGCAGCGTTGAGTCGGGGCTCGAGCAGTACTTC. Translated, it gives CSVESGLEQYF.

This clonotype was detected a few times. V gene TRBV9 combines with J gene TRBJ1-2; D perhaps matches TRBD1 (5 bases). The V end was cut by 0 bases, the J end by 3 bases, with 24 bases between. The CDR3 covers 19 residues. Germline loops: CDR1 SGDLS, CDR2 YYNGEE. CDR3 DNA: TGTGCCAGCAGCGTAGGGTTAGGGGCAATTGGGCAGACGGACTATGGCTACACCTTC. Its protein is CASSVGLGAIGQTDYGYTF.

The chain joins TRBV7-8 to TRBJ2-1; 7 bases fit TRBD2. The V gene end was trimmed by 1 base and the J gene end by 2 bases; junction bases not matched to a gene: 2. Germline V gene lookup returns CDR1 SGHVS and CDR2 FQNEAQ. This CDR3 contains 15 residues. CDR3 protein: CASSLELATYNEQFF. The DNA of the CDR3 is TGTGCCAGCAGCTTAGAACTAGCGACCTACAATGAGCAGTTCTTC.

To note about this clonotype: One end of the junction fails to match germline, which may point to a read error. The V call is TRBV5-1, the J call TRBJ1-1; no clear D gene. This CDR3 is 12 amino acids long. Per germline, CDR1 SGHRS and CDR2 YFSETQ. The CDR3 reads CASGLKTTEAFF. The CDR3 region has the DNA TGCGCCAGCGGCTTAAAAACAACTGAAGCTTTCTTT. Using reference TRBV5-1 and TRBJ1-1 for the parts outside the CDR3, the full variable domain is KAGVTQTPRYLIKTRGQQVTLSCSPISGHRSVSWYQQTPGQGLQFLFEYFSETQRNKGNFPGRFSGRQFSNSRSEMNVSTLELGDSALYLCASGLKTTEAFFGQGTRLTVV.

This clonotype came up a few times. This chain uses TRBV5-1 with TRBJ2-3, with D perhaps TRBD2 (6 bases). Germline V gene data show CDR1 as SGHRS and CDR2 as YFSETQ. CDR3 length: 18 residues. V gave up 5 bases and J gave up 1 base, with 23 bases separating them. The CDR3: CASRSAGLPTGGTDTQYF. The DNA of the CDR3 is TGCGCCAGCAGGTCCGCGGGACTCCCGACCGGTGGCACAGATACGCAGTATTTT.

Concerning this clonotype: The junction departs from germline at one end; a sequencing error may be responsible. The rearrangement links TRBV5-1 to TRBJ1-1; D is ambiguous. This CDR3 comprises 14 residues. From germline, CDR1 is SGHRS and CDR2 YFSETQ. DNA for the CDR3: TGCACCAGCTCCTTGGTCGCCTCCAACACTGAAGCTTTCTTT. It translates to CTSSLVASNTEAFF.

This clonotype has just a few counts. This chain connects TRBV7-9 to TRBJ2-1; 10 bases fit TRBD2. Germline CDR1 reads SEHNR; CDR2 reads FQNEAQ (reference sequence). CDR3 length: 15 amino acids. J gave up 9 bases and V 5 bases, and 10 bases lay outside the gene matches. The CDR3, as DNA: TGTGCCAGCAGCCCTTCGGGACTAGCGAGCTTTGAGCAGTTCTTC. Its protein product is CASSPSGLASFEQFF.

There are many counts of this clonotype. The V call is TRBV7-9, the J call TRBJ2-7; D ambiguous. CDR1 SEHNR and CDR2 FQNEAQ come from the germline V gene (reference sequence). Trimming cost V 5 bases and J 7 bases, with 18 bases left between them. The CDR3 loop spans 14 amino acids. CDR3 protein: CASSPVVVPWEQYF. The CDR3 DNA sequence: TGTGCCAGCAGCCCAGTTGTGGTCCCTTGGGAGCAGTACTTC.

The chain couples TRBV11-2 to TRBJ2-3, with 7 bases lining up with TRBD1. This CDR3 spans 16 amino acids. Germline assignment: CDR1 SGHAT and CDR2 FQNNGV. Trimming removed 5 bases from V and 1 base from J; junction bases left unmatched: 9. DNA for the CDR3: TGTGCCAGCAGCACACCGACAGGGCCGGGCACAGATACGCAGTATTTT. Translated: CASSTPTGPGTDTQYF. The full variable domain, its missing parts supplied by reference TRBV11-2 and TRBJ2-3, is EAGVAQSPRYKIIEKRQSVAFWCNPISGHATLYWYQQILGQGPKLLIQFQNNGVVDDSQLPKDRFSAERLKGVDSTLKIQPAKLEDSAVYLCASSTPTGPGTDTQYFGPGTRLTVL.

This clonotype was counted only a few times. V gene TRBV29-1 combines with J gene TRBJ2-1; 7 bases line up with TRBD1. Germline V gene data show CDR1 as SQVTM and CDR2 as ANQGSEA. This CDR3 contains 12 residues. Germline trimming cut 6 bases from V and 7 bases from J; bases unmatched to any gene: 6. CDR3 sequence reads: CSVDAGGNEQFF. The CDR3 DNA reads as TGCAGCGTAGATGCAGGGGGAAATGAGCAGTTCTTC.

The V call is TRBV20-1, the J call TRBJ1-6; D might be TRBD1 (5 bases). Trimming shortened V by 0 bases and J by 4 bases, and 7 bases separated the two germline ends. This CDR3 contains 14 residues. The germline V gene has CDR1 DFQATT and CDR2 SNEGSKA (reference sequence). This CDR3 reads CSAREPGYNSPLHF. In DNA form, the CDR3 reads TGCAGTGCTAGAGAACCAGGGTATAATTCACCCCTCCACTTT.

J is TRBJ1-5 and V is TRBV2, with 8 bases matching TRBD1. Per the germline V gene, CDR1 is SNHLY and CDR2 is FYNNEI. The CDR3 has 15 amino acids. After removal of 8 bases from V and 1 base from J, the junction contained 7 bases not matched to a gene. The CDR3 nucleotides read TGTGCCAGCGGAGGGACAGGTCGGAGCAATCAGCCCCAGCATTTT. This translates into CASGGTGRSNQPQHF.

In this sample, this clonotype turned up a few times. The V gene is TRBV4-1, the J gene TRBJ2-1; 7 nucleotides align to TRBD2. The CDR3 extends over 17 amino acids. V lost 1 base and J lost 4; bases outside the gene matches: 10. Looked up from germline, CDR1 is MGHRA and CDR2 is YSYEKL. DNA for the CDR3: TGCGCCAGCAGCCAAGTCGTCCGTCTAGCGGATTACAATGAGCAGTTCTTC. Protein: CASSQVVRLADYNEQFF.

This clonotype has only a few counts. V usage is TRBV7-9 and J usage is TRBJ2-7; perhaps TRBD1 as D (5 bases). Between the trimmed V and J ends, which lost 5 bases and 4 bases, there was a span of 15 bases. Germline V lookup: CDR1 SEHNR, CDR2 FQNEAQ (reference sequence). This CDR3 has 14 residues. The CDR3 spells CASSIDSSLYEQYF. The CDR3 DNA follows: TGTGCCAGCAGCATTGACAGCTCCCTTTACGAGCAGTACTTC.

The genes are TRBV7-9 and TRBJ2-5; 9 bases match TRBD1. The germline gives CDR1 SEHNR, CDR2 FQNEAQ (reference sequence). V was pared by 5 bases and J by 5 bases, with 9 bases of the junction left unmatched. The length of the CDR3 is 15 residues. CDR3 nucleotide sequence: TGTGCCAGCAGCACGACAGGGGGTGGTATGGAGACCCAGTACTTC. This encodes CASSTTGGGMETQYF. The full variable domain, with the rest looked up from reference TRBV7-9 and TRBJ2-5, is DTGVSQNPRHKITKRGQNVTFRCDPISEHNRLYWYRQTLGQGPEFLTYFQNEAQLEKSRLLSDRFSAERPKGSFSTLEIQRTEQGDSAMYLCASSTTGGGMETQYFGPGTRLLVL.

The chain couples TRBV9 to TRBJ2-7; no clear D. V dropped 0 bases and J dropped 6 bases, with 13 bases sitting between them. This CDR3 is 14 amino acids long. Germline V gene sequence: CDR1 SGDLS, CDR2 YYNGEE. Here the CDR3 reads CASSVVDRRGEQYF. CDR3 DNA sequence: TGTGCCAGCAGCGTAGTGGATCGCCGAGGCGAGCAGTACTTC. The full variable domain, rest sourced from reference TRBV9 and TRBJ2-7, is DSGVTQTPKHLITATGQRVTLRCSPRSGDLSVYWYQQSLDQGLQFLIQYYNGEERAKGNILERFSAQQFPDLHSELNLSSLELGDSALYFCASSVVDRRGEQYFGPGTRLTVT.

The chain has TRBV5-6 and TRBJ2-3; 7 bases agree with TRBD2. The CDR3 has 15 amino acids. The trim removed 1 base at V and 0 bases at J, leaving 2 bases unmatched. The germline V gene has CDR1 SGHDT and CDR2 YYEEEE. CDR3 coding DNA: TGTGCCAGCAGCTTGCGGGACTATAGCACAGATACGCAGTATTTT. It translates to CASSLRDYSTDTQYF. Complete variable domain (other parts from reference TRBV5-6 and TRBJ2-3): DAGVTQSPTHLIKTRGQQVTLRCSPKSGHDTVSWYQQALGQGPQFIFQYYEEEERQRGNFPDRFSGHQFPNYSSELNVNALLLGDSALYLCASSLRDYSTDTQYFGPGTRLTVL.

The CDR3 nucleotides are TGTGCCAGCAGTTCCATAGCCCGAGAGCAGTACTTC. This translates into CASSSIAREQYF. This chain joins TRBV27 and TRBJ2-7; D uncertain. Deletions cut 4 bases from V and 7 bases from J, with 11 bases between. Per the germline V gene, CDR1 is MNHEY and CDR2 is SMNVEV (reference sequence). There are 12 residues in the CDR3.

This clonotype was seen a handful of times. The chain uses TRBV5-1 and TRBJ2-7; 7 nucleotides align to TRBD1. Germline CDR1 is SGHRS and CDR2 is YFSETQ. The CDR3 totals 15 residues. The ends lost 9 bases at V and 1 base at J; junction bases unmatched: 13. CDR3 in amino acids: CATTTETGLSYEQYF. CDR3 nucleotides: TGCGCCACCACCACGGAGACAGGGTTATCCTACGAGCAGTACTTC. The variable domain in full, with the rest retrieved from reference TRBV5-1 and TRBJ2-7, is KAGVTQTPRYLIKTRGQQVTLSCSPISGHRSVSWYQQTPGQGLQFLFEYFSETQRNKGNFPGRFSGRQFSNSRSEMNVSTLELGDSALYLCATTTETGLSYEQYFGPGTRLTVT.

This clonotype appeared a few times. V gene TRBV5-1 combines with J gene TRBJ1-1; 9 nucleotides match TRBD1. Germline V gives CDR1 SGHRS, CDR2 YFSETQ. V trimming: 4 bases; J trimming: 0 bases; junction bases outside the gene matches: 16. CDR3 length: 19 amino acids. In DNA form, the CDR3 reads TGCGCCAGCAGCCCTACCCCGGGACAGGGTCTGACGATGAACACTGAAGCTTTCTTT. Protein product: CASSPTPGQGLTMNTEAFF.

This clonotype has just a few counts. The CDR3: CASSLRQVSYNEQFF. The CDR3 DNA reads TGTGCCAGCAGCCTTCGGCAGGTCTCCTACAATGAGCAGTTCTTC. The V and J genes are TRBV27 and TRBJ2-1; D not resolved. The CDR3 contains 15 residues. Germline assignment: CDR1 MNHEY and CDR2 SMNVEV (reference sequence). V lost 6 bases, J lost 0 bases, and 12 bases lay in between.

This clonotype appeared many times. CDR3 residues: CASSFIGMLSASTDTQYF. CDR3 nucleotide sequence: TGTGCCAGCAGTTTCATAGGCATGCTATCAGCTAGCACAGATACGCAGTATTTT. V usage is TRBV12-3 or TRBV12-4 and J usage is TRBJ2-3; D gene unclear. Trimming pared 3 bases from V and 0 bases from J, leaving 19 bases between. There are 18 residues in the CDR3.

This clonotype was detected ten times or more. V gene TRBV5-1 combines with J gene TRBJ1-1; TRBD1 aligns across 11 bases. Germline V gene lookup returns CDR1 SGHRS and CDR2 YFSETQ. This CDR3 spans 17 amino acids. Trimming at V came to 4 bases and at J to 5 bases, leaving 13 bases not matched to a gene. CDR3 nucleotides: TGCGCCAGCAGCATTCGGACAGGGGGCGGCTGGAAAACTGAAGCTTTCTTT. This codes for CASSIRTGGGWKTEAFF.

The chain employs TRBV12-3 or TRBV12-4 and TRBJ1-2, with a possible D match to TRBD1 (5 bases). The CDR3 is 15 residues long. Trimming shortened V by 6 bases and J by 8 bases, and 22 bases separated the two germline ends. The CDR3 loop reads CASSRAGPLQTGYTF. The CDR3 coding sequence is TGTGCCAGCAGCCGAGCGGGACCTCTTCAGACGGGCTACACCTTC.

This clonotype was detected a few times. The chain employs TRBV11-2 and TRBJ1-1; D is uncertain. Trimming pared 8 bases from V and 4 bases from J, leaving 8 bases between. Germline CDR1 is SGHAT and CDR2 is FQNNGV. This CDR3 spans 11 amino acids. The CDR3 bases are TGTGCCAGCGGCGACGGCACTGAAGCTTTCTTT. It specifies CASGDGTEAFF.